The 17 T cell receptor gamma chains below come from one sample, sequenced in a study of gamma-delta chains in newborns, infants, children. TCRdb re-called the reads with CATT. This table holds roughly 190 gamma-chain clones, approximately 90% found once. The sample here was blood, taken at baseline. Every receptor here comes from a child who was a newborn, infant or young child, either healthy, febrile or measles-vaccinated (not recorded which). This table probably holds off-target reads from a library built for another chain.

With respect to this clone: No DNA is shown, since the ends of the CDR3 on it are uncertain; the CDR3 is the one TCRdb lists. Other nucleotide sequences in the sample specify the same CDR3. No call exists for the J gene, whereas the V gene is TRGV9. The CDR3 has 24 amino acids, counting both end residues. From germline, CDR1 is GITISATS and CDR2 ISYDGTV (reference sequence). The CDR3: CACDTAGGSWDTRQMFFGTGIKLF.

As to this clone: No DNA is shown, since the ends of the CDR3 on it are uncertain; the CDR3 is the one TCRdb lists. CDR3 loop: CACDNTGGSWDTRQMFFGTGIKLF. The J segment was not called; the V segment is TRGV9. The germline CDR1 and CDR2 sequences are GITISATS and ISYDGTV (reference sequence). With termini counted, the CDR3 has 24 amino acids.

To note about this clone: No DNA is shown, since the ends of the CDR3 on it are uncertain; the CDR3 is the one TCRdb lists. This chain's CDR3 is CACDTVWSPDSSWDTRQMFFGTGIKLF. The J gene has no call, while the V gene is TRGV9. The CDR3 is 27 amino acids in total, end residues counted. Looked up from germline, CDR1 is GITISATS and CDR2 is ISYDGTV (reference sequence).

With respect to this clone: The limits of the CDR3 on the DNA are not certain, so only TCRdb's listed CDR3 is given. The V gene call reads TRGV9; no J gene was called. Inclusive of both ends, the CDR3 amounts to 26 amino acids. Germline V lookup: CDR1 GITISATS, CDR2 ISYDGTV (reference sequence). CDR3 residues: CACDAATGGYSWDTRQMFFGTGIKLF.

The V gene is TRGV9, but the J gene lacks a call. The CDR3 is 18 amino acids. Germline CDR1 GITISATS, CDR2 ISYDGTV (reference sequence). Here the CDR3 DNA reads TGTGCCTGTGACTCCGTACTGGGGGATACTCCTTTGACAGCACAACTCTTCTTT. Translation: CACDSVLGDTPLTAQLFF.

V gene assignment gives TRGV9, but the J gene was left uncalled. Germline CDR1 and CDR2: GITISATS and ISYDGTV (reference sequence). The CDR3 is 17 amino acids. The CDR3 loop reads CACDRLGDTPLTAQLFF. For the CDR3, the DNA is TGTGCCTGTGACAGGCTGGGGGATACGCCCTTGACAGCACAACTCTTCTTT.

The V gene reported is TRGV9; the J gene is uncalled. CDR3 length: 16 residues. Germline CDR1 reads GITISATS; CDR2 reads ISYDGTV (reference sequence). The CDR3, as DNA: TGTGCCTGTGCCACCGTGGGGGAAGCTTTGACAGCACAACTCTTCTTT. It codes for CACATVGEALTAQLFF.

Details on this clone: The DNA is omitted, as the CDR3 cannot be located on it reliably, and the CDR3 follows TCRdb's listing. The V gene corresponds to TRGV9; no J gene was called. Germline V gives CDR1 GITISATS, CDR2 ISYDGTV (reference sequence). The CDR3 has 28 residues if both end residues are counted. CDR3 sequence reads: CACDTVEVLGGSSWDTRQMFFGTGIKLF.

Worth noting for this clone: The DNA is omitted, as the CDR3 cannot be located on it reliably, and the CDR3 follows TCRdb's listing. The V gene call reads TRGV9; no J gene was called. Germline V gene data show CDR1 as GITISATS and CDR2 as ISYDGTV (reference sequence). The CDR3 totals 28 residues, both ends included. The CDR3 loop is CACDTVPTPEPGSWDTRQMFFGIGIKLF.

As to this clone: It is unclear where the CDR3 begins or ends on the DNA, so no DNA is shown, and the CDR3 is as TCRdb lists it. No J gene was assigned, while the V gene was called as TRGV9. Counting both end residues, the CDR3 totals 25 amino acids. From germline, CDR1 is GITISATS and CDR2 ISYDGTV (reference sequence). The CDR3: CACDTGYANSWDTRQMFFGTGIKLF.

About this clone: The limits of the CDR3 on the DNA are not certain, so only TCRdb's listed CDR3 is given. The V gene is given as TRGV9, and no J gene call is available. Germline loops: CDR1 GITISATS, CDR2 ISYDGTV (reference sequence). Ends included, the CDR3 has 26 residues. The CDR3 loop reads CACDTARGGYPWDTRQMFFGTGIKLF.

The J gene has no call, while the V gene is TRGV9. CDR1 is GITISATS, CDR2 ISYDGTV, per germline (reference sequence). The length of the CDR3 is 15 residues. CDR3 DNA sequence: TGTGCCTGTGACACTTTACTGGGGGATACAGCACAACTCTTCTTT. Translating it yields CACDTLLGDTAQLFF.

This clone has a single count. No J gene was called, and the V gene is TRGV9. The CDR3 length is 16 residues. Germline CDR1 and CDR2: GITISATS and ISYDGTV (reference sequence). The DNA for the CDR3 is TGTGCCTGTGACATACTGGGGGTCTCTTTGACAGCACAACTCTTCTTT. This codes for CACDILGVSLTAQLFF.

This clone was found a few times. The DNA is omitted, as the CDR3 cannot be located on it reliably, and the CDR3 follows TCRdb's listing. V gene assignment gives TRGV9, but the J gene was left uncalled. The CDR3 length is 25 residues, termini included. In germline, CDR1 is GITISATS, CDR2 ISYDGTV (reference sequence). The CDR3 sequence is CACDTAGIHSWDTRQMFFGTGIKLF.

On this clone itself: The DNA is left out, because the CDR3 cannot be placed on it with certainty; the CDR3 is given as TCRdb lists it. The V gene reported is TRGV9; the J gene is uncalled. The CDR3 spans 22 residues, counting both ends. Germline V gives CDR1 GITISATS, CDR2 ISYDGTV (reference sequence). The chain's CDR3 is CACDSISWDTRQMFFGTGIKLF.

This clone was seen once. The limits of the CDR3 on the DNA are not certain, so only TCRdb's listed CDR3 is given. The CDR3 loop is CACDTGDGGYPSSWDTRQMFFGTGIKLF. The V gene corresponds to TRGV9; no J gene was called. Germline assignment: CDR1 GITISATS and CDR2 ISYDGTV (reference sequence). The CDR3 spans 28 residues, counting both ends.

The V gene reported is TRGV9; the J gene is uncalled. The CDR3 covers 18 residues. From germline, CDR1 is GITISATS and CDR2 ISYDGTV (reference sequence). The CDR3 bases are TGTGCCTGTGACCCGCTTCCTACGGGGCTGGGGAAGACAGCACAACTCTTCTTT. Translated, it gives CACDPLPTGLGKTAQLFF.